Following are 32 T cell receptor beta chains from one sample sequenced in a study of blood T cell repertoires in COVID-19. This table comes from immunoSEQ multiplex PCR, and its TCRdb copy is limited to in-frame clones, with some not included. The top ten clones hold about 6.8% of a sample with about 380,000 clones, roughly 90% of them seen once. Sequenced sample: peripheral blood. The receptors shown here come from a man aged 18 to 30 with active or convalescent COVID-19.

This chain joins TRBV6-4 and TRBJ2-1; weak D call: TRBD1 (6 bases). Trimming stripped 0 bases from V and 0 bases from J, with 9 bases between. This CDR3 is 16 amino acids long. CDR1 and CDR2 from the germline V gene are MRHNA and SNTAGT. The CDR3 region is CASSDSGTNSYNEQFF. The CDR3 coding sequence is TGTGCCAGCAGTGACTCGGGGACAAACTCCTACAATGAGCAGTTCTTC.

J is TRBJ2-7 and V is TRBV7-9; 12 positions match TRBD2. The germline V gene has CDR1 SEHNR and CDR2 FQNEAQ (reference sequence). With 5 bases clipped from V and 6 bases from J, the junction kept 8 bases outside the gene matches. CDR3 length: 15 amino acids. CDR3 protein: CASSDASGRASEQYF. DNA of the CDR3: TGTGCCAGCAGCGACGCTAGCGGGAGGGCCTCCGAGCAGTACTTC.

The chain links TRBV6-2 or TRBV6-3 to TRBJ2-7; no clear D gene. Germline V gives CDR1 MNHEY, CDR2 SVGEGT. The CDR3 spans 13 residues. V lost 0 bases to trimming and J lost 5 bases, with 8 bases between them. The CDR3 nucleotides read TGTGCCAGCAGTTACTCGTACGGTAACGAGCAGTACTTC. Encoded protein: CASSYSYGNEQYF.

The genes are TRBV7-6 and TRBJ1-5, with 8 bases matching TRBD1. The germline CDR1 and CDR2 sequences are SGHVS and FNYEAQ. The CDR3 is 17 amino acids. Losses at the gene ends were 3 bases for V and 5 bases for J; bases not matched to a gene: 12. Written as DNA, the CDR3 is TGTGCCAGCAGCTTTTCTTTTGACAGGGGACCCTATCAGCCCCAGCATTTT. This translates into CASSFSFDRGPYQPQHF.

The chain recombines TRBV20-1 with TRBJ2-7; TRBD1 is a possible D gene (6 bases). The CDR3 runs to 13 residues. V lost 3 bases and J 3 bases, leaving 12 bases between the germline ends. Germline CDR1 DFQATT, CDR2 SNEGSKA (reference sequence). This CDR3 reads CSASVGQLYEQYF. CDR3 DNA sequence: TGCAGTGCTAGTGTGGGACAACTCTACGAGCAGTACTTC.

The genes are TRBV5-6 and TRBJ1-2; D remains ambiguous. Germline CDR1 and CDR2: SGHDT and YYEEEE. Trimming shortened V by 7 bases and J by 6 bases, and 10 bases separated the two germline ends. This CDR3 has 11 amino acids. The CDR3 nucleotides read TGTGCCAGCGCATACGAGGATGGCTACACCTTC. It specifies CASAYEDGYTF. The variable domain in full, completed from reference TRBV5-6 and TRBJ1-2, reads DAGVTQSPTHLIKTRGQQVTLRCSPKSGHDTVSWYQQALGQGPQFIFQYYEEEERQRGNFPDRFSGHQFPNYSSELNVNALLLGDSALYLCASAYEDGYTFGSGTRLTVV.

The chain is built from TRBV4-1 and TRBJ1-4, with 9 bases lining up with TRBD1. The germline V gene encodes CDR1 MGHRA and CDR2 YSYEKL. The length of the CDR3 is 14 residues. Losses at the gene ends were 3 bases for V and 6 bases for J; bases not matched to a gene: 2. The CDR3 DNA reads TGCGCCAGCAGCCAGGGGACAGGGTATGAAAAACTGTTTTTT. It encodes CASSQGTGYEKLFF.

The CDR3 here is CASSSGQGGYEQYF. The CDR3 DNA reads TGTGCCAGCAGCTCGGGACAGGGTGGGTACGAGCAGTACTTC. V and J are TRBV11-2 and TRBJ2-7, with TRBD1 identical over 9 bases. Per germline, CDR1 SGHAT and CDR2 FQNNGV. Trimming removed 4 bases from V and 4 bases from J; junction bases left unmatched: 5. There are 14 residues in the CDR3.

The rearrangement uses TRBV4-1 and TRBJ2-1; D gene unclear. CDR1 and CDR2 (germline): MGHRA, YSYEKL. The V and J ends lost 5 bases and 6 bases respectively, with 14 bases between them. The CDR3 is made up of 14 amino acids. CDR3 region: CASSTVAVGNEQFF. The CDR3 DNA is TGCGCCAGCAGCACAGTGGCCGTTGGCAATGAGCAGTTCTTC.

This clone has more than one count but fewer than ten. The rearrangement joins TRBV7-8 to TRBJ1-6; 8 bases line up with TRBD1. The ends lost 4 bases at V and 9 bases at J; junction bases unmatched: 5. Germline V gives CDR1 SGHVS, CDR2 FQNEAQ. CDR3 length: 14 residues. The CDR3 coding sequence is TGTGCCAGCAGCTCGGACAGGGTTGGTTCACCCCTCCACTTT. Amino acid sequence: CASSSDRVGSPLHF.

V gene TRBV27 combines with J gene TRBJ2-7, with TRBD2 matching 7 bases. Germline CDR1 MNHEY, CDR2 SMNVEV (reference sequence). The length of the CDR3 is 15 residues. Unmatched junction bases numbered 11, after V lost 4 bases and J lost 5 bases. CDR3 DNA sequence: TGTGCCAGCAGTTCGGGGGGACGGATACTCCACGAGCAGTACTTC. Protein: CASSSGGRILHEQYF.

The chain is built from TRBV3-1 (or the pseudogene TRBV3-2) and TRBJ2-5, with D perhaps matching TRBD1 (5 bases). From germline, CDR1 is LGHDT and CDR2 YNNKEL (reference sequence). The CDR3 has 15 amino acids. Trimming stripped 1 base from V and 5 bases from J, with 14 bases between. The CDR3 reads CASSQAKGREETQYF. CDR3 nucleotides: TGTGCCAGCAGCCAAGCAAAGGGGCGCGAGGAGACCCAGTACTTC.

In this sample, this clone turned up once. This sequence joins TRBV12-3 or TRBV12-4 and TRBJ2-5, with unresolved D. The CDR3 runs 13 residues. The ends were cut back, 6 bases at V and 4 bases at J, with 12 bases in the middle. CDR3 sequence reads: CASRKSRSETQYF. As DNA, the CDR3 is TGTGCCAGCAGAAAAAGTAGATCAGAGACCCAGTACTTC.

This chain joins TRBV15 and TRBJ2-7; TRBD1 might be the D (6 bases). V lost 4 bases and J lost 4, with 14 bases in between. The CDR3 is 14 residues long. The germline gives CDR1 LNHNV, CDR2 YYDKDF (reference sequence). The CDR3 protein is CATSKYGGQYEQYF. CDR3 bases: TGTGCCACCAGCAAATATGGAGGACAGTACGAGCAGTACTTC.

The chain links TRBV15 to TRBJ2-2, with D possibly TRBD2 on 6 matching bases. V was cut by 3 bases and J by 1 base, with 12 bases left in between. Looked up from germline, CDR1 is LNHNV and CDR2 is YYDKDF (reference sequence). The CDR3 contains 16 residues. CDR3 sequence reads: CATSSRDSWNTGELFF. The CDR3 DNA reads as TGTGCCACCAGCAGCCGGGACTCCTGGAACACCGGGGAGCTGTTTTTT.

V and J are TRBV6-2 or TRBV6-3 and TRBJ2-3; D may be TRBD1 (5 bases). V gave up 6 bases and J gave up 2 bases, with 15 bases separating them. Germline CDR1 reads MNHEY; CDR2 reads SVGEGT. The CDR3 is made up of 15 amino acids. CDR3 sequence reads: CASSQGVSDTDTQYF. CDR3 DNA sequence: TGTGCCAGCAGCCAAGGGGTCAGCGACACAGATACGCAGTATTTT.

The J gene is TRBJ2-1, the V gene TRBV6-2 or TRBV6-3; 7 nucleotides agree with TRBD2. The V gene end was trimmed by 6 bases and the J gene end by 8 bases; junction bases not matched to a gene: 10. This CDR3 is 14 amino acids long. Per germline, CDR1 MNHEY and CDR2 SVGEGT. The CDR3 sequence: CASSRSGTWDEQFF. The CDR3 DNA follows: TGTGCCAGCAGCCGGAGCGGGACCTGGGATGAGCAGTTCTTC.

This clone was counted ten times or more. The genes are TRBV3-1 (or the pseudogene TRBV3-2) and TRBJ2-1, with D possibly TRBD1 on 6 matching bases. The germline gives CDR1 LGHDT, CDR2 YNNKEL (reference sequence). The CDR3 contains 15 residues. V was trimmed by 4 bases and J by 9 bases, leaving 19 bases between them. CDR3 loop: CASSPSPVTGSEQFF. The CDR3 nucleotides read TGTGCCAGCAGCCCCTCTCCGGTGACAGGAAGTGAGCAGTTCTTC.

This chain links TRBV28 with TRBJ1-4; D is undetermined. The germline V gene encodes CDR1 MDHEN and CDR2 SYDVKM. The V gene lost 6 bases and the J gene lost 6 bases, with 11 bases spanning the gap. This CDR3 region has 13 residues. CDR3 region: CASRRSADEKLFF. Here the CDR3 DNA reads TGTGCCAGCAGACGGTCTGCGGATGAAAAACTGTTTTTT.

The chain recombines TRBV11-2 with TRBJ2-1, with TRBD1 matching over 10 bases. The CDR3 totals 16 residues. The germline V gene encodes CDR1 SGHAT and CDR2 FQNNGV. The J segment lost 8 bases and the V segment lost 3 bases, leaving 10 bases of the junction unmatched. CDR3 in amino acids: CASSFGNWDRGDEQFF. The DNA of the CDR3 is TGTGCCAGCAGCTTTGGGAACTGGGACAGGGGCGATGAGCAGTTCTTC.

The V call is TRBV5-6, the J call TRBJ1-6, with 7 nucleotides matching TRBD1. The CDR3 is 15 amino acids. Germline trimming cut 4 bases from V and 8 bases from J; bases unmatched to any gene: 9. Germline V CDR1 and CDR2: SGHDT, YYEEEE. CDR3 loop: CASSGKDRTYSPLHF. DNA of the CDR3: TGTGCCAGCAGCGGGAAGGACAGGACCTATTCACCCCTCCACTTT.

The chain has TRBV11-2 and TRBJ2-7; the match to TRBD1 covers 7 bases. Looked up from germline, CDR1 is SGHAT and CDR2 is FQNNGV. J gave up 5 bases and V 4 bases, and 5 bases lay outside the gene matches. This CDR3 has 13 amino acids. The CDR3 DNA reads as TGTGCCAGCAGCTCACTCGACAGGGACGAGCAGTACTTC. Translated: CASSSLDRDEQYF.

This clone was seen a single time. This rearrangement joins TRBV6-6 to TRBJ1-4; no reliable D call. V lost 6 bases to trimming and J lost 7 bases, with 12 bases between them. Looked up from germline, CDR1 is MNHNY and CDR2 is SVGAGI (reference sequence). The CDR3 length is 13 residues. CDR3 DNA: TGTGCCAGCAGCTTGGAGGACGGTGAAAAACTGTTTTTT. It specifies CASSLEDGEKLFF.

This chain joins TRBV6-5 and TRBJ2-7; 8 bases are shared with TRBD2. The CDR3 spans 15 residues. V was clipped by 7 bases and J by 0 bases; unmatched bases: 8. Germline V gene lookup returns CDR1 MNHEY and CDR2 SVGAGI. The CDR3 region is CASTHGRGSSYEQYF. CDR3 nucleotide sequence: TGTGCCAGCACCCACGGGAGGGGAAGCTCCTACGAGCAGTACTTC.

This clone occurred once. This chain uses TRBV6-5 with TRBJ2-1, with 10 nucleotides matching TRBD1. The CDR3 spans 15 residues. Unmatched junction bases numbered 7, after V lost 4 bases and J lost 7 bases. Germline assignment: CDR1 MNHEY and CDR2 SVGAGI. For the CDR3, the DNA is TGTGCCAGCAGTTCTCCGGGACAGGGGCCGAATGAGCAGTTCTTC. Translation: CASSSPGQGPNEQFF.

CDR3 protein: CASATEWSDSPLHF. The CDR3 DNA reads TGTGCCAGCGCTACAGAGTGGTCAGATTCACCCCTCCACTTT. The chain recombines TRBV25-1 with TRBJ1-6; D is ambiguous. The CDR3 runs to 14 residues. CDR1 is MGHDK, CDR2 SYGVNS, per germline. V lost 8 bases to trimming and J lost 8 bases, with 16 bases between them. The full variable domain, with the rest looked up from reference TRBV25-1 and TRBJ1-6, is EADIYQTPRYLVIGTGKKITLECSQTMGHDKMYWYQQDPGMELHLIHYSYGVNSTEKGDLSSESTVSRIRTEHFPLTLESARPSHTSQYLCASATEWSDSPLHFGNGTRLTVT.

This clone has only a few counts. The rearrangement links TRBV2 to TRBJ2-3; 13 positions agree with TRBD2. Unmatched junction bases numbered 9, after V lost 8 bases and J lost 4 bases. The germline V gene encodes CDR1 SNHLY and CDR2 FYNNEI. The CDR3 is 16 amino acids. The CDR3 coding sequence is TGTGCCAGCGGCGGACTAGCGGGAGCTCGCGCAGATACGCAGTATTTT. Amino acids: CASGGLAGARADTQYF.

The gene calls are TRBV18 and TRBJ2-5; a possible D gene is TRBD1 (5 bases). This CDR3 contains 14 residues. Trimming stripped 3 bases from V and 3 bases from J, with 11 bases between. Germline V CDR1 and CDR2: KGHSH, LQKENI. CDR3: CASSPTQGKETQYF. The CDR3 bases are TGTGCCAGCTCACCGACTCAGGGAAAAGAGACCCAGTACTTC.

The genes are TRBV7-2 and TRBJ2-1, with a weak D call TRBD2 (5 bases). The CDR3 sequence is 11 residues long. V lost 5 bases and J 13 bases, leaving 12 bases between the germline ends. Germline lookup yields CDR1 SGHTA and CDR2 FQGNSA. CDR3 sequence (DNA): TGTGCCAGCAGCACCCGGGATCAACAGTTCTTC. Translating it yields CASSTRDQQFF.

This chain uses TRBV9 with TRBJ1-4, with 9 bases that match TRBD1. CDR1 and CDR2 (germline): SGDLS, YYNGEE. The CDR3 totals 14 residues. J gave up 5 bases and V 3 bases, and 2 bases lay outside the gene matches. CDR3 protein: CASSGDRVNEKLFF. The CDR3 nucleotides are TGTGCCAGCAGCGGGGACAGGGTAAATGAAAAACTGTTTTTT.

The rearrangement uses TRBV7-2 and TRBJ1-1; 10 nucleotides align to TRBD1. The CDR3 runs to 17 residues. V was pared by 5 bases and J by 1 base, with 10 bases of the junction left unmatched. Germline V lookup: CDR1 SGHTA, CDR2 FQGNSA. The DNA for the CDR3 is TGTGCCAGCAGCGACCGGGACAGGGGTAATTGGAACACTGAAGCTTTCTTT. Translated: CASSDRDRGNWNTEAFF.

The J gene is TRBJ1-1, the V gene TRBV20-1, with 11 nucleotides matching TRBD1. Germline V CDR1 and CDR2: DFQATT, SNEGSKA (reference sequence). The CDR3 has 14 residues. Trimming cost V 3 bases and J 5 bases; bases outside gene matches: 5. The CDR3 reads CSASAGTGGTEAFF. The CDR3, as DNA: TGCAGTGCTAGTGCTGGGACAGGGGGAACTGAAGCTTTCTTT.